This T cell receptor beta chain was sequenced in a study of cytomegalovirus exposure and HLA in healthy donors. PCR used 60 Vbeta primers and 13 Jbeta primers. Assay used: immunoSEQ multiplex PCR; TCRdb lists only in-frame clones, some missing. The sample includes roughly 100,000 clones, roughly two thirds of them seen just once. The CDR3 is made up of 18 amino acids. Germline CDR1 reads LGHNA; CDR2 reads YSLEER. The J segment lost 4 bases and the V segment lost 0 bases, leaving 12 bases of the junction unmatched. This clone was counted between two and nine times. Its antigen is unidentified. Notes on the study in general: The study labeled 180 or so TCR beta chains cytomegalovirus-associated.

This sequence was found in a young man in good health and CMV-seronegative. V and J are TRBV4-3 and TRBJ2-3, with 8 bases matching TRBD1. The sequenced sample was PBMCs. CDR3 loop: CASSQDRWTGMVPDTQYF. The CDR3 DNA sequence: TGCGCCAGCAGCCAAGATCGCTGGACAGGGATGGTTCCAGATACGCAGTATTTT.